The rows below give T cell receptor beta chains drawn from one sample of a study of cytomegalovirus exposure and HLA in healthy donors. Repertoires were generated with immunoSEQ multiplex PCR, while TCRdb's copy carries only in-frame clones and drops some. The repertoire has about 200,000 clones, 84% of them found once; the top ten carry around an eighth. Sequenced input: PBMCs. These receptors came from a woman aged 30 to 39 in good health and CMV-seropositive. Both conserved end residues are part of each CDR3. D genes are given only for firm matches. Not all rows give a size; the values are once, few, many and, for expanded clones, a class.

v_gene: TRBV29-1
len: 12
j_gene: TRBJ1-1
d_gene: .
abundance: .
CDR3aa: CSVLRGDTEAFF
CDR3nt: TGCAGCGTTCTAAGGGGTGACACTGAAGCTTTCTTT

v_gene: TRBV7-3
len: 15
j_gene: TRBJ2-7
d_gene: TRBD1
abundance: .
CDR3aa: CASSLFAGGAGEQYF
CDR3nt: TGTGCCAGCAGCTTATTCGCAGGGGGCGCGGGGGAGCAGTACTTC

v_gene: TRBV7-3
len: 20
j_gene: TRBJ2-1
d_gene: TRBD2
abundance: few
CDR3aa: CASSPRGGLAGGRKNNEQFF
CDR3nt: TGTGCCAGCAGCCCAAGGGGGGGTCTAGCGGGAGGTCGAAAAAACAATGAGCAGTTCTTC

v_gene: TRBV5-1
len: 14
j_gene: TRBJ2-1
d_gene: .
abundance: .
CDR3aa: CASSLDRASGEQFF
CDR3nt: TGCGCCAGCAGCTTGGACCGGGCCTCGGGGGAGCAGTTCTTC

v_gene: TRBV30
len: 13
j_gene: TRBJ1-5
d_gene: .
abundance: once
CDR3aa: CAWRAWPNQPQHF
CDR3nt: TGTGCCTGGAGGGCCTGGCCCAATCAGCCCCAGCATTTT

v_gene: TRBV19
len: 16
j_gene: TRBJ2-3
d_gene: .
abundance: .
CDR3aa: CASSPLGGLSTDTQYF
CDR3nt: TGTGCCAGTAGCCCCCTTGGTGGACTTAGCACAGATACGCAGTATTTT

v_gene: TRBV19
len: 13
j_gene: TRBJ2-7
d_gene: TRBD2
abundance: .
CDR3aa: CASSAGTSVEQYF
CDR3nt: TGTGCCAGTAGTGCCGGGACTAGCGTCGAGCAGTACTTC

v_gene: TRBV2
len: 15
j_gene: TRBJ2-7
d_gene: TRBD2
abundance: .
CDR3aa: CAIPSGSGDTYEQYF
CDR3nt: TGTGCCATCCCGAGCGGTAGCGGGGACACCTACGAGCAGTACTTC

v_gene: TRBV6-5
len: 15
j_gene: TRBJ2-1
d_gene: .
abundance: once
CDR3aa: CASSYSTVKGNEQFF
CDR3nt: TGTGCCAGCAGTTACTCGACGGTGAAGGGGAATGAGCAGTTCTTC

v_gene: TRBV6-5
len: 15
j_gene: TRBJ1-3
d_gene: .
abundance: .
CDR3aa: CASSSEVSGGNTIYF
CDR3nt: TGTGCCAGCAGTTCTGAGGTCTCGGGAGGAAACACCATATATTTT

v_gene: TRBV4-1
len: 14
j_gene: TRBJ2-2
d_gene: TRBD2
abundance: .
CDR3aa: CASSQGREAGELFF
CDR3nt: TGCGCCAGCAGCCAGGGGCGGGAGGCCGGGGAGCTGTTTTTT

v_gene: TRBV25-1
len: 14
j_gene: TRBJ1-5
d_gene: .
abundance: .
CDR3aa: CASSRGSSNQPQHF
CDR3nt: TGTGCCAGCAGTAGAGGTTCTAGCAATCAGCCCCAGCATTTT

v_gene: TRBV5-1
len: 16
j_gene: TRBJ2-2
d_gene: TRBD2
abundance: .
CDR3aa: CASSRIAGGNPGELFF
CDR3nt: TGCGCCAGCAGCCGAATAGCGGGAGGGAACCCCGGGGAGCTGTTTTTT

v_gene: TRBV7-9
len: 13
j_gene: TRBJ1-2
d_gene: TRBD1
abundance: .
CDR3aa: CASSMDRVLGYTF
CDR3nt: TGTGCCAGCAGCATGGACAGGGTCCTCGGCTACACCTTC

v_gene: TRBV29-1
len: 15
j_gene: TRBJ1-1
d_gene: .
abundance: .
CDR3aa: CSVEGREGLGTEAFF
CDR3nt: TGCAGCGTTGAAGGCAGGGAAGGTTTGGGCACTGAAGCTTTCTTT

v_gene: TRBV6-1
len: 14
j_gene: TRBJ1-5
d_gene: .
abundance: .
CDR3aa: CASSAPWARQPQHF
CDR3nt: TGTGCCAGCAGTGCCCCCTGGGCCAGGCAGCCCCAGCATTTT